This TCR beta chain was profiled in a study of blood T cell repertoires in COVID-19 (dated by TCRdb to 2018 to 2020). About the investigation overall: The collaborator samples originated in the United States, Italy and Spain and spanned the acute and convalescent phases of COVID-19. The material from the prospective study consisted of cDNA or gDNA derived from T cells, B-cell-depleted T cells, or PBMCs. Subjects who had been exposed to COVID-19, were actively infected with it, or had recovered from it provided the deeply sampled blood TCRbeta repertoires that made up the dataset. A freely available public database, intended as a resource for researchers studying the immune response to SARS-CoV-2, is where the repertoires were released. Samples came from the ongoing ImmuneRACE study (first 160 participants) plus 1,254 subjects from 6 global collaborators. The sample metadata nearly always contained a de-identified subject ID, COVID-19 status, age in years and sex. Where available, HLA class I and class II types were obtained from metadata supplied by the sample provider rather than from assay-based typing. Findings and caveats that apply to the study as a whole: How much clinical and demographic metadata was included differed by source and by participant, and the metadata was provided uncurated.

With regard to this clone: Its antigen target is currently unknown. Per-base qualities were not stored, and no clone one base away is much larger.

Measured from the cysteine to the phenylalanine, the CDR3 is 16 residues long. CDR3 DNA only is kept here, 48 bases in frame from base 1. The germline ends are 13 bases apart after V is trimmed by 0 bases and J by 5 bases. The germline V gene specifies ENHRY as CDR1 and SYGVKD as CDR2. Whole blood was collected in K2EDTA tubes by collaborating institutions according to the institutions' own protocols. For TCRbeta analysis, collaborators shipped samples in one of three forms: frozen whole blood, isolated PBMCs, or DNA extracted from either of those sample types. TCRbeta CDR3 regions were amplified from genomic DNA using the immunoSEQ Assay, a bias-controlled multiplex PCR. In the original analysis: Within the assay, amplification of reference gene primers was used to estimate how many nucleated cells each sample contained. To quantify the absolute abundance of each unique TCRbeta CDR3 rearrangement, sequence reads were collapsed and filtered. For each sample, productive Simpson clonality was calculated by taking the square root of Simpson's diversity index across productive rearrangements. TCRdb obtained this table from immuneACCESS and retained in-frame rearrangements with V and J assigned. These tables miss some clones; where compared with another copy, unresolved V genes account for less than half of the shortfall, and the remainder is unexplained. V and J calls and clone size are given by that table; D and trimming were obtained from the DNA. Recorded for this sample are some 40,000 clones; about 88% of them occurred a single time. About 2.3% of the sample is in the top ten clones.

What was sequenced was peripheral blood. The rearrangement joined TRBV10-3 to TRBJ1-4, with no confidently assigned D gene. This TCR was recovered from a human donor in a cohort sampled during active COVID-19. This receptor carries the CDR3 CAISESGQPTNEKLFF. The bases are TGTGCCATCAGTGAGTCGGGCCAGCCCACGAATGAAAAACTGTTTTTT.